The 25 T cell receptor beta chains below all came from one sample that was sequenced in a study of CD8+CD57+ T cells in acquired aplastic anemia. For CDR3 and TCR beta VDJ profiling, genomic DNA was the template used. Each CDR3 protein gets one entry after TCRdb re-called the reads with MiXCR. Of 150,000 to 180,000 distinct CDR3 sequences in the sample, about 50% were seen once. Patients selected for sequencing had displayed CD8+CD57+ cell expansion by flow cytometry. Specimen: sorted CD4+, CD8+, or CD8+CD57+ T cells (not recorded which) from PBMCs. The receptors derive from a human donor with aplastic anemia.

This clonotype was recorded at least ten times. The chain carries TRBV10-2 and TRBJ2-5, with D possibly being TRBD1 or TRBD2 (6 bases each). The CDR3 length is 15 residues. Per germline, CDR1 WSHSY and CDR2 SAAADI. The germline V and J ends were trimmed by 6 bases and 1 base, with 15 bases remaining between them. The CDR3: CASREPRGVQETQYF. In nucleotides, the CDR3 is TGCGCCAGCAGGGAACCTAGGGGGGTCCAAGAGACCCAGTACTTC.

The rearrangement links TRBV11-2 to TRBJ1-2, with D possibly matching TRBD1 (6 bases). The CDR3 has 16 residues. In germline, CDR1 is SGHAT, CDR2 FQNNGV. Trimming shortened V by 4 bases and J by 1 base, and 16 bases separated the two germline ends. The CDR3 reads CASSSYRVQFNYGYTF. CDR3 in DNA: TGTGCCAGCAGCTCCTACAGGGTTCAGTTTAACTATGGCTACACCTTC.

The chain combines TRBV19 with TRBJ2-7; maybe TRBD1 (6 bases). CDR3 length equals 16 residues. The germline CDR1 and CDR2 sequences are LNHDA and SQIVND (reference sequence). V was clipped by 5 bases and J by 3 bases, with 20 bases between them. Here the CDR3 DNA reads TGTGCCAGTAGTCATAATGGGTACAGGGAATTCTACGAGCAGTACTTC. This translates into CASSHNGYREFYEQYF.

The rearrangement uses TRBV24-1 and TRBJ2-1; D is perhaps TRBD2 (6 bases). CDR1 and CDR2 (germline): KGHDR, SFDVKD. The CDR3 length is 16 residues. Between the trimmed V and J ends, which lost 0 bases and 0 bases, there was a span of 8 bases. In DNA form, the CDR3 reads TGTGCCACCAGTGATTTGCGGGGGAGCTCCTACAATGAGCAGTTCTTC. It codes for CATSDLRGSSYNEQFF.

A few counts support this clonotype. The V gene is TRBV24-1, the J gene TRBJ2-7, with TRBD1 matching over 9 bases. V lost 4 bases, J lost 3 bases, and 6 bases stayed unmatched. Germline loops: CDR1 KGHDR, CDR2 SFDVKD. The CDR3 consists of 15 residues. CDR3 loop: CATSDAGTGIYEQYF. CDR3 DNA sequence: TGTGCCACCAGTGACGCCGGGACAGGGATCTACGAGCAGTACTTC.

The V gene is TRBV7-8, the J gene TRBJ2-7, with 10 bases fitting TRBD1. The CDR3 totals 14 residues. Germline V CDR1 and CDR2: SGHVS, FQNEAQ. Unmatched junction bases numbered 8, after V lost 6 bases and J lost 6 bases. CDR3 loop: CASSHRDRGSEQYF. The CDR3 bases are TGTGCCAGCAGTCACCGGGACAGGGGATCCGAGCAGTACTTC.

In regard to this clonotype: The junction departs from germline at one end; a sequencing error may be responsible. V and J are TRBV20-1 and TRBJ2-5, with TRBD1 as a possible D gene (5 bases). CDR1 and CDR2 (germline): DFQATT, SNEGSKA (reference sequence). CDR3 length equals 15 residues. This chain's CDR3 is CSARDPYRNQETQYF. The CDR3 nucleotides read TGCAGTGCTAGAGACCCATACAGGAACCAAGAAACCCAGTACTTC.

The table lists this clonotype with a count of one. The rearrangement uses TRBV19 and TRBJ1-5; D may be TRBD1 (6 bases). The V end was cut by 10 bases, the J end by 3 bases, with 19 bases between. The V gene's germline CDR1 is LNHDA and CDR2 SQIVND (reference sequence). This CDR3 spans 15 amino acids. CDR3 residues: CATQWETGLNQPQHF. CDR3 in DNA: TGTGCCACCCAATGGGAGACAGGACTCAATCAGCCCCAGCATTTT.

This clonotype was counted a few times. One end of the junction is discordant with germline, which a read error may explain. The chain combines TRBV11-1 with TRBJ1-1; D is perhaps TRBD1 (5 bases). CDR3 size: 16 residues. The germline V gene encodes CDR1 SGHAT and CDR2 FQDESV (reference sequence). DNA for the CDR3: TGTGCCAGCAGCATAGCGGGCCGATGGCAGGGCACTGAAGCTTTCTTT. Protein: CASSIAGRWQGTEAFF.

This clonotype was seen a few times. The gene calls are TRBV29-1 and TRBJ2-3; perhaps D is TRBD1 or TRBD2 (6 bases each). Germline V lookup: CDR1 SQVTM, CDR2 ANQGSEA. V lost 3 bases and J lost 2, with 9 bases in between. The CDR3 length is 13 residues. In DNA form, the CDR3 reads TGCAGCGTTGATACGGGGGCCACAGATACGCAGTATTTT. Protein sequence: CSVDTGATDTQYF.

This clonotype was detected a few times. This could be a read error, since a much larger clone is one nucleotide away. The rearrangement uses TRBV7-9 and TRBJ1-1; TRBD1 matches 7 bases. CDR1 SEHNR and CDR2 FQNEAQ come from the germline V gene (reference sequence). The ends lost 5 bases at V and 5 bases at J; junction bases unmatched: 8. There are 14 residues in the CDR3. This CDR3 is CASSNRGRRTEAFF. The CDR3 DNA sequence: TGTGCCAGCAGCAACAGGGGTCGGCGAACTGAAGCTTTCTTT.

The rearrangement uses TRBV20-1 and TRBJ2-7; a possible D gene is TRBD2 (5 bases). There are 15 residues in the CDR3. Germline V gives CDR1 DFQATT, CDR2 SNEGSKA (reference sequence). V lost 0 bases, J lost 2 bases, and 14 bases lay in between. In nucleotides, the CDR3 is TGCAGTGCTAGAGATCGGGTGGGAGCGGCCTACGAGCAGTACTTC. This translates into CSARDRVGAAYEQYF.

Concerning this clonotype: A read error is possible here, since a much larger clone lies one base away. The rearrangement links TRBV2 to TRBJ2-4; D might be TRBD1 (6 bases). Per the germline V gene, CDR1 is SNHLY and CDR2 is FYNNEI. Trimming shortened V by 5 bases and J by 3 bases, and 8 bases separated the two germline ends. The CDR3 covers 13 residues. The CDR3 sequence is CASSPGDKNIQYF. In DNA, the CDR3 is TGTGCCAGCAGTCCAGGGGACAAAAACATTCAGTACTTC.

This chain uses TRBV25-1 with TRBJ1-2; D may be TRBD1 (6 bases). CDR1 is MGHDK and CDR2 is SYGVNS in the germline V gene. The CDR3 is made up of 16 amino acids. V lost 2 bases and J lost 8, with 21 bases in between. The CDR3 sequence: CASSESRTALPRGYTF. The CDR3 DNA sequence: TGTGCCAGCAGTGAAAGTAGGACAGCCTTACCGAGGGGCTACACCTTC.

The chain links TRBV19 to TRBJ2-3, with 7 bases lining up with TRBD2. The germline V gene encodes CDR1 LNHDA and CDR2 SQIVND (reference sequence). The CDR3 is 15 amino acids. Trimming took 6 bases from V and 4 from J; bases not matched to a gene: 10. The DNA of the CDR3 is TGTGCCAGTAGCCGACTAGCCAGAGCGGCAGATACGCAGTATTTT. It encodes CASSRLARAADTQYF.

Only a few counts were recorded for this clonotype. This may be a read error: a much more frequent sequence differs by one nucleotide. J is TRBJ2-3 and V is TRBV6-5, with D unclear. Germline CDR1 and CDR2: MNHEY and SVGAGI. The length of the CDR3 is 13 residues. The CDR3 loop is CASGYSLLDTQYF. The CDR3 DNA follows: TGTGCCAGCGGTTACTCCCTGTTGGATACGCAGTATTTT.

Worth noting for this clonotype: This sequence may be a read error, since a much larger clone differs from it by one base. The CDR3 coding sequence is TGTGCCAGCAGTTGGGACAGCCAAGAGACCCAGTACTTC. Its translation: CASSWDSQETQYF. V is TRBV2 and J is TRBJ2-5; 7 bases are a match to TRBD1. The CDR3 is 13 amino acids. The junction had 1 base not matched to a gene; V was cut back by 5 bases and J by 1 base. Per germline, CDR1 SNHLY and CDR2 FYNNEI.

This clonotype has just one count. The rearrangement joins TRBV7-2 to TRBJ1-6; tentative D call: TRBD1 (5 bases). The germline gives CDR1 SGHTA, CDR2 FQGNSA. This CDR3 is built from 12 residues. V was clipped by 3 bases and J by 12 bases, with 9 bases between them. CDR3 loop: CASSFPGGPLHF. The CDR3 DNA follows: TGTGCCAGCAGCTTCCCTGGGGGACCCCTCCACTTT. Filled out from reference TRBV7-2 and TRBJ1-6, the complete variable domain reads GAGVSQSPSNKVTEKGKDVELRCDPISGHTALYWYRQSLGQGLEFLIYFQGNSAPDKSGLPSDRFSAERTGGSVSTLTIQRTQQEDSAVYLCASSFPGGPLHFGNGTRLTVT.

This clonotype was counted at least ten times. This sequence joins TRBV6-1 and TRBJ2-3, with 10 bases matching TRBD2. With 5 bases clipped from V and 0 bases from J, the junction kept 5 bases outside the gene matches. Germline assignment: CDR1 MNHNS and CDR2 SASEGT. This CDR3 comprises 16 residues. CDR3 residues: CASSQRTSGSTDTQYF. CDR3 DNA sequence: TGTGCCAGCAGTCAGAGGACTAGCGGAAGCACAGATACGCAGTATTTT.

This CDR3 is CASIGTSNNEQFF. The CDR3 DNA is TGTGCCAGTATTGGGACTAGTAACAATGAGCAGTTCTTC. This chain connects TRBV19 to TRBJ2-1; 8 bases align to TRBD2. Germline V gene sequence: CDR1 LNHDA, CDR2 SQIVND (reference sequence). V was clipped by 7 bases and J by 5 bases; unmatched bases: 4. The CDR3 runs 13 residues. Filled out from reference TRBV19 and TRBJ2-1, the complete variable domain reads DGGITQSPKYLFRKEGQNVTLSCEQNLNHDAMYWYRQDPGQGLRLIYYSQIVNDFQKGDIAEGYSVSREKKESFPLTVTSAQKNPTAFYLCASIGTSNNEQFFGPGTRLTVL.

This chain's CDR3 is CASRGGTGGTDTQYF. CDR3 DNA: TGTGCCAGCAGGGGAGGGACAGGGGGCACAGATACGCAGTATTTT. This chain links TRBV2 with TRBJ2-3, with 10 positions matching TRBD1. J gave up 1 base and V 6 bases, and 4 bases lay outside the gene matches. Germline V gives CDR1 SNHLY, CDR2 FYNNEI. This CDR3 has 15 amino acids.

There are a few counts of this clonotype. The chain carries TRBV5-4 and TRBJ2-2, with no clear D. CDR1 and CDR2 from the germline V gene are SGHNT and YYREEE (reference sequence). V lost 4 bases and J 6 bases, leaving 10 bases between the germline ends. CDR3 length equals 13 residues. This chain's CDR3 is CASSLPMAGELFF. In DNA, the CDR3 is TGTGCCAGCAGCCTGCCGATGGCCGGGGAGCTGTTTTTT.

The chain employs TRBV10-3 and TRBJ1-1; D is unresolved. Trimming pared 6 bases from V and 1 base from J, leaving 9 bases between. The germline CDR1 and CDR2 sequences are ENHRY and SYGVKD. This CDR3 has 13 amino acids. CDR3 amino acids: CAISGRGNTEAFF. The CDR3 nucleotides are TGTGCCATCAGCGGCCGAGGGAACACTGAAGCTTTCTTT.

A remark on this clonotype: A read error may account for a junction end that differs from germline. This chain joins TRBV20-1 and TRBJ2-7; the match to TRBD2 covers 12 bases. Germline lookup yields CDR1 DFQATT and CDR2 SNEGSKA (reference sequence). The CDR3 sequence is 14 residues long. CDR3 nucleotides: TGCAGTGCTAGAGGCCTAGCGGGAGGGTACGGGCAGTACTTC. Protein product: CSARGLAGGYGQYF.

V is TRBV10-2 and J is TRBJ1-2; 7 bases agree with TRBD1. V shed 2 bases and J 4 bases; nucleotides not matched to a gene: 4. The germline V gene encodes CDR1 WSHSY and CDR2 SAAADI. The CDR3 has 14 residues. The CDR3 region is CASSELGQTYGYTF. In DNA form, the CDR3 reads TGCGCCAGCAGTGAGCTGGGACAGACCTATGGCTACACCTTC.